These 18 T cell receptor beta chains came from one sample sequenced in a study of OX40 agonist ivuxolimab in advanced cancers. Clones were read by immunoSEQ multiplex PCR, and TCRdb kept only the in-frame ones, dropping some. The repertoire holds 15,000 to 20,000 clones, with around 82% as singletons. This specimen consisted of CD4+ or CD8+ T cells sorted from blood, obtained in a trial of the OX40 agonist ivuxolimab. These receptors originate from an adult with an advanced solid tumor such as melanoma, head and neck, liver or kidney cancer.

This clone occurred a few times. CDR3 protein: CASSEFRGQGGHGYTF. The CDR3 region has the DNA TGTGCCAGCAGTGAATTTAGGGGACAGGGAGGACATGGCTACACCTTC. The chain combines TRBV6-1 with TRBJ1-2; 9 positions agree with TRBD1. This CDR3 has 16 amino acids. V lost 2 bases and J lost 6; bases outside the gene matches: 10. Germline lookup yields CDR1 MNHNS and CDR2 SASEGT.

The sample holds one count of this clone. This chain uses TRBV19 with TRBJ1-2; possible D gene TRBD1, 5 bases. The CDR3 is made up of 14 amino acids. In germline, CDR1 is LNHDA, CDR2 SQIVND (reference sequence). V was cut by 7 bases and J by 6 bases, with 18 bases left in between. The CDR3 DNA reads as TGTGCCAGTAATACGGCGGCAGGGCTTCATGGCTACACCTTC. Its translation is CASNTAAGLHGYTF.

V usage is TRBV27 and J usage is TRBJ1-1; unclear D gene. The germline gives CDR1 MNHEY, CDR2 SMNVEV (reference sequence). The CDR3 is made up of 13 amino acids. With 5 bases removed from V and 6 bases from J, the gap between germline ends came to 13 bases. DNA for the CDR3: TGTGCCAGCAGTAACGCAGGTGACGCTGAAGCTTTCTTT. The encoded protein is CASSNAGDAEAFF.

V usage is TRBV11-2 and J usage is TRBJ2-7, with D tentatively TRBD1 or TRBD2 (5 bases each). Deletions cut 5 bases from V and 4 bases from J, with 15 bases between. Germline CDR1 reads SGHAT; CDR2 reads FQNNGV. The CDR3 has 14 residues. The CDR3 sequence is CASSPLRGGYEQYF. The CDR3 bases are TGTGCCAGCAGCCCCTTAAGGGGCGGGTACGAGCAGTACTTC.

This rearrangement joins TRBV13 to TRBJ2-5; perhaps TRBD2 as D (6 bases). V gave up 5 bases and J gave up 5 bases, with 21 bases separating them. The CDR3 spans 16 residues. The V gene's germline CDR1 is PRHDT and CDR2 FYEKMQ (reference sequence). CDR3 sequence: CASSTADRDLRETQYF. The CDR3 nucleotides are TGTGCCAGCAGCACCGCAGACCGGGACTTAAGGGAGACCCAGTACTTC.

The chain couples TRBV7-9 to TRBJ2-7, with 11 nucleotides matching TRBD2. Losses at the gene ends were 1 base for V and 5 bases for J; bases not matched to a gene: 10. The CDR3 sequence is 17 residues long. CDR1 SEHNR and CDR2 FQNEAQ come from the germline V gene (reference sequence). CDR3 nucleotides: TGTGCCAGCAGCTTAGGTCTAGCGGGGGGCCAGCTCCACGAGCAGTACTTC. Protein: CASSLGLAGGQLHEQYF.

This clone came up once. The chain links TRBV19 to TRBJ1-1; D is uncertain. Germline V gene lookup returns CDR1 LNHDA and CDR2 SQIVND (reference sequence). V was trimmed by 6 bases and J by 5 bases, leaving 10 bases between them. The CDR3 is 12 residues long. The CDR3 protein is CASRHAGTEAFF. CDR3 DNA: TGTGCCAGTAGGCACGCGGGGACTGAAGCTTTCTTT.

As for this clone: Compared with germline, one end of the junction differs, possibly owing to a read error. The gene calls are TRBV30 and TRBJ2-3, with 9 positions matching TRBD1. Germline assignment: CDR1 GTSNPN and CDR2 SVGIG (reference sequence). The CDR3 covers 12 residues. The CDR3 bases are TGTGCCTGGAGACCTCCGGGACAGGGCTCGGGTTTT. Amino acids: CAWRPPGQGSGF.

The chain joins TRBV7-9 to TRBJ2-7; a possible D gene is TRBD1 (5 bases). Trimming cost V 1 base and J 0 bases, with 10 bases left between them. CDR1 SEHNR and CDR2 FQNEAQ come from the germline V gene (reference sequence). This CDR3 is 15 amino acids long. CDR3 region: CASSLGQGSSYEQYF. The CDR3 DNA sequence: TGTGCCAGCAGCTTAGGCCAGGGAAGCTCCTACGAGCAGTACTTC. Variable domain in full (rest from reference TRBV7-9 and TRBJ2-7): DTGVSQNPRHKITKRGQNVTFRCDPISEHNRLYWYRQTLGQGPEFLTYFQNEAQLEKSRLLSDRFSAERPKGSFSTLEIQRTEQGDSAMYLCASSLGQGSSYEQYFGPGTRLTVT.

The CDR3 nucleotides are TGTGCCAGCAGCTTCTCTAGCGGAGGCACAGATACGCAGTATTTT. This sequence encodes CASSFSSGGTDTQYF. The chain joins TRBV5-4 to TRBJ2-3; 7 bases are shared with TRBD2. The CDR3 has 15 amino acids. Per germline, CDR1 SGHNT and CDR2 YYREEE (reference sequence). J lost 1 base, V lost 2 bases, and 4 bases had no gene match.

The rearrangement joins TRBV6-6 to TRBJ2-5; tentatively, D is TRBD1 (5 bases). This CDR3 is built from 14 residues. V shed 2 bases and J shed 5 bases, with 12 bases lying between them. The germline V gene has CDR1 MNHNY and CDR2 SVGAGI (reference sequence). CDR3 bases: TGTGCCAGCAGTTACACCGGCCAGGGCGAGACCCAGTACTTC. It codes for CASSYTGQGETQYF.

This sequence joins TRBV11-3 and TRBJ2-5; the D is unclear. The germline gives CDR1 SGHNT, CDR2 YENEEA. The V end lost 3 bases, the J end lost 4 bases, and 6 bases lay between the germline ends. The length of the CDR3 is 12 residues. Here the CDR3 DNA reads TGTGCCAGCAGCTTGTGGGGAGAGACCCAGTACTTC. Its translation: CASSLWGETQYF.

The rearrangement links TRBV29-1 to TRBJ2-7; D is possibly TRBD1 (6 bases). V lost 4 bases and J lost 5, with 12 bases in between. The germline V gene encodes CDR1 SQVTM and CDR2 ANQGSEA. CDR3 length: 12 amino acids. CDR3 region: CSVGTGLDEQYF. The CDR3, as DNA: TGCAGCGTTGGAACAGGGCTCGACGAGCAGTACTTC.

The chain is built from TRBV4-3 and TRBJ2-3; 8 nucleotides agree with TRBD2. CDR1 and CDR2 from the germline V gene are LGHNA and YSLEER. This CDR3 is built from 17 residues. Trimming removed 1 base from V and 4 bases from J; junction bases left unmatched: 10. The CDR3 here is CASSQATIGGAADTQYF. The CDR3 nucleotides are TGCGCCAGCAGCCAAGCTACTATCGGGGGGGCAGCAGATACGCAGTATTTT.

This chain connects TRBV4-1 to TRBJ2-1; a possible D gene is TRBD1 (6 bases). Trimming pared 2 bases from V and 7 bases from J, leaving 9 bases between. CDR1 and CDR2 (germline): MGHRA, YSYEKL. The CDR3 totals 13 residues. Written as DNA, the CDR3 is TGCGCCAGCAGCCAAACAGGGTTAAATGAGCAGTTCTTC. This gives the protein CASSQTGLNEQFF.

The J gene is TRBJ2-5, the V gene TRBV27; possible D gene TRBD1, 6 bases. Trimming took 5 bases from V and 4 from J, leaving 14 bases between them. CDR1 MNHEY and CDR2 SMNVEV come from the germline V gene (reference sequence). This CDR3 has 14 amino acids. DNA of the CDR3: TGTGCCAGCAGTCTCCGGACAGTAGGAGAGACCCAGTACTTC. It codes for CASSLRTVGETQYF.

This sequence joins TRBV11-2 and TRBJ2-7; a possible D gene is TRBD1 (6 bases). The CDR3 is made up of 15 amino acids. Germline V lookup: CDR1 SGHAT, CDR2 FQNNGV. V was pared by 4 bases and J by 3 bases, with 16 bases between. The CDR3 loop reads CASSSPGQPDYEQYF. CDR3 nucleotide sequence: TGTGCCAGCAGCTCCCCCGGACAGCCTGACTACGAGCAGTACTTC.

This chain uses TRBV9 with TRBJ2-2; no firm D call. Germline V gives CDR1 SGDLS, CDR2 YYNGEE. The V end was cut by 3 bases, the J end by 3 bases, with 15 bases between. There are 16 residues in the CDR3. The CDR3 DNA sequence: TGTGCCAGCAGCGCCCCGACCGGGCCACACACCGGGGAGCTGTTTTTT. Translation: CASSAPTGPHTGELFF.